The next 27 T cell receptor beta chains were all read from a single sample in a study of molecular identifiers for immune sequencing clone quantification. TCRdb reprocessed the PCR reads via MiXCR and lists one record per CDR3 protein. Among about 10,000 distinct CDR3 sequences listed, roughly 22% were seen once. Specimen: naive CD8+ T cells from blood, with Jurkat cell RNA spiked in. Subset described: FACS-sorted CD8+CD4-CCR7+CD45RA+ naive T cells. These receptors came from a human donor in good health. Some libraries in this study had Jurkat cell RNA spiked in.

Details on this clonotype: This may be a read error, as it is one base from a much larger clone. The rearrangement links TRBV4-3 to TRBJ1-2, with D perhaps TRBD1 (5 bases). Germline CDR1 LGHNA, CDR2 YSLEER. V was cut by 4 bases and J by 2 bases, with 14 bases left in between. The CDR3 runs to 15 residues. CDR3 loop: CASSRDERGNYGYTF. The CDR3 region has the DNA TGCGCCAGCAGCCGAGATGAAAGGGGAAACTATGGCTACACCTTC.

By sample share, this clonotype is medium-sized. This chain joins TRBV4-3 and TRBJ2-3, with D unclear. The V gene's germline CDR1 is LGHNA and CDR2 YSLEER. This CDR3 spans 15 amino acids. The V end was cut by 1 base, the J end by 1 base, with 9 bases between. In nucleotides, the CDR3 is TGCGCCAGCAGCCAAGTAGGTCTCGGCACAGATACGCAGTATTTT. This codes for CASSQVGLGTDTQYF.

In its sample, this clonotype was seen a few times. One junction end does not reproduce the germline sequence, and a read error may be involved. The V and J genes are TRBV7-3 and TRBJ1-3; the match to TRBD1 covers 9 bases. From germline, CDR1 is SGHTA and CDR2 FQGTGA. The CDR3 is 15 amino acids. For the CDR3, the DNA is TGTGCAAGCAGCTTACAGGGGGCGCCCGGAAATACGCTCTATTTT. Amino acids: CASSLQGAPGNTLYF.

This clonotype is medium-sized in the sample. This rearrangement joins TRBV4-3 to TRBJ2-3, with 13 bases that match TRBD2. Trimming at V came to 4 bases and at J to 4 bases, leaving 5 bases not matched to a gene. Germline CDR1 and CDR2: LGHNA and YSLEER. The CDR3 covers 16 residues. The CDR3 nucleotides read TGCGCCAGCAGCCCACTAGCGGGGGGGGGTGCAGATACGCAGTATTTT. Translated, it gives CASSPLAGGGADTQYF.

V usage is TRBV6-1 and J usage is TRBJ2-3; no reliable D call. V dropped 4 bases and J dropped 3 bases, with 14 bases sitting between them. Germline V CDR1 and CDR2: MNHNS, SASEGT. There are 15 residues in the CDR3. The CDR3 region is CASSGPFMGTDTQYF. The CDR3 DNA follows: TGTGCCAGCAGTGGACCTTTCATGGGGACAGATACGCAGTATTTT.

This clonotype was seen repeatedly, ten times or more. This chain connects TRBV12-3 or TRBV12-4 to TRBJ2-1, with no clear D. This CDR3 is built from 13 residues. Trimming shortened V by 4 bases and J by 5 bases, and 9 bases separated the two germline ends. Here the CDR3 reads CASSSLLDNEQFF. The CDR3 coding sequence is TGTGCCAGCAGTTCCTTACTCGACAATGAGCAGTTCTTC.

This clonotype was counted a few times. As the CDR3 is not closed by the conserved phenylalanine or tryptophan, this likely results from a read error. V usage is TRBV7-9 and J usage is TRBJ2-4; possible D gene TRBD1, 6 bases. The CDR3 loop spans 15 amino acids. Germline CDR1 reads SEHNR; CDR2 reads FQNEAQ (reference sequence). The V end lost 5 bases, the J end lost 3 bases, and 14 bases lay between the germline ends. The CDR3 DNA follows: TGTGCCAGCAGCCTCCAAGGACAGCGCAAAAACATTCAGTACCTC. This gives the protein CASSLQGQRKNIQYL.

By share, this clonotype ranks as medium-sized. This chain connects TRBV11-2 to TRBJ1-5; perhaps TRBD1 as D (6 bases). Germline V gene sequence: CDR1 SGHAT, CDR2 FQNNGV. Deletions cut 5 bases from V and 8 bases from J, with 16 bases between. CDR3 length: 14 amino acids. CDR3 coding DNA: TGTGCCAGCAGCCTAGGTCGGGGGCTTGAGCCCCAGCATTTT. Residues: CASSLGRGLEPQHF.

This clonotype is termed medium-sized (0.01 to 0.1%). For the CDR3, the DNA is TGTGCCAGCAGCTTCCCAGAAACAGATACGCAGTATTTT. It encodes CASSFPETDTQYF. The V and J genes are TRBV7-9 and TRBJ2-3, with unresolved D. Germline CDR1 SEHNR, CDR2 FQNEAQ (reference sequence). Trimming left V 3 bases short and J 3 bases short, with 7 bases between. The CDR3 totals 13 residues.

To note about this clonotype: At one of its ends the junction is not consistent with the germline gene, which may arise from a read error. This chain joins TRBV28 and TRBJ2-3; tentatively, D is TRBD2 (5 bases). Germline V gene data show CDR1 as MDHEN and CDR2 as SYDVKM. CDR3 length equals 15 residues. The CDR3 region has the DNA TGTGCCAGCAGTCCATACAAAAGCGGCACAGATACACAGTATTTT. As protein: CASSPYKSGTDTQYF.

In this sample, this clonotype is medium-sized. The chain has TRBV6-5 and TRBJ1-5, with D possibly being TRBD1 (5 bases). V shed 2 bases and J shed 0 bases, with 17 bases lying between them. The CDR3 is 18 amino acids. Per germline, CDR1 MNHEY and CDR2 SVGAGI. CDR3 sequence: CASSYPRGSQGSNQPQHF. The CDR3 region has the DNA TGTGCCAGCAGTTACCCGAGGGGTAGCCAGGGTAGCAATCAGCCCCAGCATTTT.

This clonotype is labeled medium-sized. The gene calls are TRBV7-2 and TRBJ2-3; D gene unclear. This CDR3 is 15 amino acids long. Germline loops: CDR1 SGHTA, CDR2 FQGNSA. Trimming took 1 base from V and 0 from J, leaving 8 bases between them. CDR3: CASSLVDSSTDTQYF. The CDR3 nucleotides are TGTGCCAGCAGCTTAGTAGACTCTAGCACAGATACGCAGTATTTT.

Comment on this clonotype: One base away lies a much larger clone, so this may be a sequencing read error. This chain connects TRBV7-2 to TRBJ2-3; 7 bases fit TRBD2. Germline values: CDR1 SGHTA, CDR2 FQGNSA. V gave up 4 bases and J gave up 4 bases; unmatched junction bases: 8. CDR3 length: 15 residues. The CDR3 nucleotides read TGTGCCAGCAGCTCACTAGTGGGGGGGTCAGATACGCAGTATTTT. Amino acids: CASSSLVGGSDTQYF.

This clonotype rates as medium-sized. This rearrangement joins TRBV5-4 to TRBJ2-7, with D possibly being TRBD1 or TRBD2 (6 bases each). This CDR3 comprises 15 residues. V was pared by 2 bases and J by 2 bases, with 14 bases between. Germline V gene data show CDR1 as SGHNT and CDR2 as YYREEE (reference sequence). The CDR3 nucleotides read TGTGCCAGCAGCTTCTGGGGGGCATCCCCCTACGAGCAGTACTTC. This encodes CASSFWGASPYEQYF.

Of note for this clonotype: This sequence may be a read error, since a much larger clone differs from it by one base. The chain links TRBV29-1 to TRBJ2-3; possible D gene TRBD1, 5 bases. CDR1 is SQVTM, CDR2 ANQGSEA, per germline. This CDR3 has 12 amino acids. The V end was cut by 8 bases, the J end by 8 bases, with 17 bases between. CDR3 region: CSIILPRGTQYF. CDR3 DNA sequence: TGCAGCATTATTCTTCCAAGGGGTACGCAGTATTTT.

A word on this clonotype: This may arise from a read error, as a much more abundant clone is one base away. The CDR3 sequence is CASSLGASLFF. DNA of the CDR3: TGTGCCAGCAGCTTAGGTGCCTCCTTGTTCTTC. The chain is built from TRBV7-9 and TRBJ2-1; D remains unclear. Deletions cut 1 base from V and 15 bases from J, with 10 bases between. This CDR3 comprises 11 residues. CDR1 and CDR2 (germline): SEHNR, FQNEAQ (reference sequence). Full variable domain (remainder filled in from reference TRBV7-9 and TRBJ2-1): DTGVSQNPRHKITKRGQNVTFRCDPISEHNRLYWYRQTLGQGPEFLTYFQNEAQLEKSRLLSDRFSAERPKGSFSTLEIQRTEQGDSAMYLCASSLGASLFFGPGTRLTVL.

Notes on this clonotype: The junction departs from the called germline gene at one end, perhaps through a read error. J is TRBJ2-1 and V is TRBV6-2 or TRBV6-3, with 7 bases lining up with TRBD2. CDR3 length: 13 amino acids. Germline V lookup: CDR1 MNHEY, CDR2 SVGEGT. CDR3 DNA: TGTGCCAGCAGGACTGGCCTAGCGGTTGAGCAGTCCTTC. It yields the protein CASRTGLAVEQSF.

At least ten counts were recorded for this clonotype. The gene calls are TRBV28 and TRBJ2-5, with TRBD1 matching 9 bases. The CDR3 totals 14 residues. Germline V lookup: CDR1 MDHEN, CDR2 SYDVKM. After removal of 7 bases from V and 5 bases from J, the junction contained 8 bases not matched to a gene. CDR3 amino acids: CASNIQGAGETQYF. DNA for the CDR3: TGTGCCAGCAACATACAGGGGGCTGGTGAGACCCAGTACTTC.

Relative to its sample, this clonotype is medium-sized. DNA for the CDR3: TGTGCCAGCAGCTATGGGCCCATTACGTACTTC. Translating gives CASSYGPITYF. The chain is built from TRBV7-6 and TRBJ2-7; no clear D gene. CDR3 length: 11 amino acids. Germline V gene sequence: CDR1 SGHVS, CDR2 FNYEAQ. Trimming shortened V by 4 bases and J by 12 bases, and 13 bases separated the two germline ends.

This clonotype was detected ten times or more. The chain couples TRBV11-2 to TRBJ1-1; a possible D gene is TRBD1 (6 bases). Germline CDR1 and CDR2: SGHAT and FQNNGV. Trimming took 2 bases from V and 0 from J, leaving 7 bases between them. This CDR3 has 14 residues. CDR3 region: CASSLTGMNTEAFF. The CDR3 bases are TGTGCCAGCAGCTTAACAGGGATGAACACTGAAGCTTTCTTT.

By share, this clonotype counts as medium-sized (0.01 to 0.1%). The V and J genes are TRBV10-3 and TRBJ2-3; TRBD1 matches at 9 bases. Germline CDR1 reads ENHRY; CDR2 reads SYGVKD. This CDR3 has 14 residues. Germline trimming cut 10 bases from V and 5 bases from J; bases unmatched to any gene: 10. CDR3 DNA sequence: TGTGCCACCTCTAAACAGGGGGCAGAAGATACGCAGTATTTT. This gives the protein CATSKQGAEDTQYF.

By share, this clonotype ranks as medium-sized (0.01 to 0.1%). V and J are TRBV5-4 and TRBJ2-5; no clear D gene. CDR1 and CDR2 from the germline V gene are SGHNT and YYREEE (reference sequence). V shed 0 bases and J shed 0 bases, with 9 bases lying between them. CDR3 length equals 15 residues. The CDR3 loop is CASSLDSLNQETQYF. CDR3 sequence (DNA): TGTGCCAGCAGCTTGGACAGTCTGAACCAAGAGACCCAGTACTTC.

The CDR3 nucleotides are TGTGCCAGCAGAATAAAAAGGGGGGCAGGCCCTAACACTGAAGCTTTCTTT. It specifies CASRIKRGAGPNTEAFF. The chain uses TRBV26 and TRBJ1-1; TRBD1 is the table's D call, not checked against the DNA. TRBV26 is labeled a pseudogene. The CDR3 totals 17 residues.

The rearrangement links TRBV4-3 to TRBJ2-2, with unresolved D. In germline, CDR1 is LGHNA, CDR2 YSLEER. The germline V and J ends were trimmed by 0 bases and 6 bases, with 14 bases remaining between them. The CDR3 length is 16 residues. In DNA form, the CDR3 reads TGCGCCAGCAGCCAAGATTATATGTCCTGGTCCGGGGAGCTGTTTTTT. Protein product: CASSQDYMSWSGELFF.

CDR3 sequence: CALRESAVRSYNEQFF. The CDR3 region has the DNA TGTGCCCTCCGTGAGTCCGCCGTTCGCTCCTACAATGAGCAGTTCTTC. This chain joins TRBV10-3 and TRBJ2-1, with no clear D. Germline CDR1 ENHRY, CDR2 SYGVKD. V was pared by 11 bases and J by 0 bases, with 20 bases between. This CDR3 is 16 amino acids long.

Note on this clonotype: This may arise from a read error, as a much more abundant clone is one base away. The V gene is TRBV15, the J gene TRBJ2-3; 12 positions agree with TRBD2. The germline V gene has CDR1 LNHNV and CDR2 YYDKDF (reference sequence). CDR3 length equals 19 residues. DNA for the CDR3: TGTGCCACCAGCAGAGATTGGCTAGCGGGGGGGAAAAGCATAGATACGCAGTATTTT. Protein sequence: CATSRDWLAGGKSIDTQYF.

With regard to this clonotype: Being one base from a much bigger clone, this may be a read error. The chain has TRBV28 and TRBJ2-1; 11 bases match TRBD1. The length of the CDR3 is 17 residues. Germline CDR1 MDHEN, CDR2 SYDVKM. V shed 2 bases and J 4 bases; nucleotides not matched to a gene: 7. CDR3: CASSLGTGGEPYNEQFF. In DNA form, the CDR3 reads TGTGCCAGCAGTTTAGGGACAGGGGGGGAGCCATACAATGAGCAGTTCTTC.